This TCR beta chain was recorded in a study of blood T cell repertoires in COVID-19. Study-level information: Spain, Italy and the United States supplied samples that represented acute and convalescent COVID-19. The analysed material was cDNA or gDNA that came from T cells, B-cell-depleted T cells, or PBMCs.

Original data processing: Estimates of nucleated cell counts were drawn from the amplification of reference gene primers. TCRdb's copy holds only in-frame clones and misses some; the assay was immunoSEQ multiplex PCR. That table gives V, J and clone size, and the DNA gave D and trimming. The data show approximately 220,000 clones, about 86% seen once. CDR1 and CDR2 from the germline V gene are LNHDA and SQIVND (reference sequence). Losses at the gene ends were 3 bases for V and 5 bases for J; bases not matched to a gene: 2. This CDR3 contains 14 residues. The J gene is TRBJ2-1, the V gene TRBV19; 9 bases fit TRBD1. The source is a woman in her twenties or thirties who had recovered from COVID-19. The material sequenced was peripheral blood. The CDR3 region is CASSIGTGNNEQFF. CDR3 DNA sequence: TGTGCCAGTAGTATTGGGACAGGGAACAATGAGCAGTTCTTC. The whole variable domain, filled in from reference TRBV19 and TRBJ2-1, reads DGGITQSPKYLFRKEGQNVTLSCEQNLNHDAMYWYRQDPGQGLRLIYYSQIVNDFQKGDIAEGYSVSREKKESFPLTVTSAQKNPTAFYLCASSIGTGNNEQFFGPGTRLTVL.